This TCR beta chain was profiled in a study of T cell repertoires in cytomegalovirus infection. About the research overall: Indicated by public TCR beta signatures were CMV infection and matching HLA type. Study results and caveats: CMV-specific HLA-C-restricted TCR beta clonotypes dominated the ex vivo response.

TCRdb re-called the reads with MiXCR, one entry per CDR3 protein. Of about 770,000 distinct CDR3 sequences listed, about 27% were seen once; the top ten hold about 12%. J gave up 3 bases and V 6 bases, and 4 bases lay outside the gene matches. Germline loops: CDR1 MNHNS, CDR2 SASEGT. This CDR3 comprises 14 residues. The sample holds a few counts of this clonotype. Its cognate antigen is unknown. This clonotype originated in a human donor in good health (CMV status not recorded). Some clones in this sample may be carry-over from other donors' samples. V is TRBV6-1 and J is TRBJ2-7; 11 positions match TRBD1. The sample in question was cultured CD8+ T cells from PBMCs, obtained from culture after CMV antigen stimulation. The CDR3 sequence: CASRGTGGNYEQYF. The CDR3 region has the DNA TGTGCCAGCAGAGGGACAGGGGGGAACTACGAGCAGTACTTC.